Detailed here is one T cell receptor (beta chain). The antigen remains undetermined. The data were obtained in a study of CXCR3-negative and CXCR3-positive naive CD8 T cells. Broader study findings: Hydrophobicity was higher for TRB CDR3s found in CXCR3-positive naive cells than in CXCR3-negative naive cells. Surface CD5 matched across naive subsets, and TRB CDR3 properties served to infer TCR strength.

The CDR3 length is 14 residues. Germline V gives CDR1 SEHNR, CDR2 FQNEAQ (reference sequence). The study made its TRB cDNA libraries by 5' RACE, adding UMI labels. TCRdb reprocessed the 5' RACE reads, with one entry per CDR3 protein and no DNA. The ten most abundant clones cover roughly 0.73% of a sample with under 75,000 distinct CDR3 sequences. Cells that were CD45RO-CCR7+CD27+CD95- constituted naive CD8+ T cells. The clonotype originates from a human donor in good health. Some clones in this sample may be carry-over from other donors' samples. Source material: naive CXCR3+ CD8+ T cells from blood. Subset of the sample: CD45RO-CCR7+CD27+CD95- naive CD8+ T cells expressing CXCR3 (TNR3+). The V gene is TRBV7-9, the J gene TRBJ1-5; as DNA is missing, the TRBD1 call by TCRdb cannot be tested. This CDR3 reads CASSQGTPNQPQHF.